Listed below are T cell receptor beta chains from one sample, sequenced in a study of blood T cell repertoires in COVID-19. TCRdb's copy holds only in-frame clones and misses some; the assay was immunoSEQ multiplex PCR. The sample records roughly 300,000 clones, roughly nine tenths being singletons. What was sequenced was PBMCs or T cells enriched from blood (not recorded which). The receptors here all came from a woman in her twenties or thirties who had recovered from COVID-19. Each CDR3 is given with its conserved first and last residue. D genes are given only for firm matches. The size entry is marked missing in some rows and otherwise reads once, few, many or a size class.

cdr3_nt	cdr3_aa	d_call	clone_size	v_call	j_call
TGTGCCAGCAGCTACAGGGCACTCGCGAACACTGAAGCTTTCTTT	CASSYRALANTEAFF	NA	once	TRBV7-8	TRBJ1-1
TGTGCCAGCAGTTCTGCGCGGGCTAGCGGGGCCTCGGAGACCCAGTACTTC	CASSSARASGASETQYF	TRBD2	once	TRBV27	TRBJ2-5
TGTGCCAGCAGCCTCCCCGGCAGGGGGCGGTTTCCCAATGAGCAGTTCTTC	CASSLPGRGRFPNEQFF	TRBD1	few	TRBV5-6	TRBJ2-1
TGCGCCAGCAGCCCTTCGGGTGGTACTAATGAAAAACTGTTTTTT	CASSPSGGTNEKLFF	NA	NA	TRBV5-1	TRBJ1-4
TGTGCCAGTAGTATAGACCCGGGAGTGGATGTGGGTTATAACTATGGCTACACCTTC	CASSIDPGVDVGYNYGYTF	NA	NA	TRBV19	TRBJ1-2
TGCAGCGTCCTAACAGGGGGCCATGGCTACACCTTC	CSVLTGGHGYTF	TRBD1	NA	TRBV29-1	TRBJ1-2
TGTGCCAGCTCACCGAGGACTAGCGGGAGCACAGATACGCAGTATTTT	CASSPRTSGSTDTQYF	TRBD2	NA	TRBV18	TRBJ2-3
TGTGCCAGTAGTAGTGACAGGTTTGGCTACACCTTC	CASSSDRFGYTF	NA	NA	TRBV19	TRBJ1-2
TGTGCCAGCAGTCCCCTACTCGACAGGGGAGTTGAAGAGACCCAGTACTTC	CASSPLLDRGVEETQYF	TRBD1	few	TRBV27	TRBJ2-5
TGTGCCAGCAGGCGACAGGGGCTGTGGAATTCACCCCTCCACTTT	CASRRQGLWNSPLHF	TRBD1	NA	TRBV5-4	TRBJ1-6
TGTGCCAGCAGTTTACCACAGGGGGCTGGTGGCTACACCTTC	CASSLPQGAGGYTF	TRBD1	NA	TRBV28	TRBJ1-2
TGTGCCAGCAGTCGGGGGGGGCAGAGGAACACTGAAGCTTTCTTT	CASSRGGQRNTEAFF	NA	NA	TRBV28	TRBJ1-1
TGCAGCGTTGATCGCCGGGCGGACATAGGAGATACGCAGTATTTT	CSVDRRADIGDTQYF	NA	NA	TRBV29-1	TRBJ2-3
TGTGCCAGCAGCTTAGAAGCGGGGGGGTCCTACAATGAGCAGTTCTTC	CASSLEAGGSYNEQFF	TRBD2	NA	TRBV7-6	TRBJ2-1
TGTGCCAGCAGTTACCGGACAGGGGGTCAGCCCCAGCATTTT	CASSYRTGGQPQHF	TRBD1	NA	TRBV6-2/TRBV6-3	TRBJ1-5
TGTGCCAGCGGACAGGGATCTCAGCCCCAGCATTTT	CASGQGSQPQHF	TRBD1	NA	TRBV19	TRBJ1-5
TGTGCCAGCAGTTTATCCCTGACAGGGAGTAATTCACCCCTCCACTTT	CASSLSLTGSNSPLHF	TRBD1	NA	TRBV28	TRBJ1-6
TGTGCCACCAGCAGGGGAACAGGGGACTATGGCTACACCTTC	CATSRGTGDYGYTF	TRBD1	NA	TRBV15	TRBJ1-2
TGTGCCAGCAGACTCGGGTCAGCCTATGGCTACACCTTC	CASRLGSAYGYTF	NA	NA	TRBV2	TRBJ1-2
TGTGCCAGCAGCTTAGGCCTACGGACAGGGGGCGGATACACCTTC	CASSLGLRTGGGYTF	TRBD1	NA	TRBV13	TRBJ1-2
TGTGCCAGCAGTGACTCTGCAGGGGGCGGGCGAGATACGCAGTATTTT	CASSDSAGGGRDTQYF	TRBD1	once	TRBV6-4	TRBJ2-3
TGTGCCAGCAGCTTAGATGCAGGGCAAACAGATACGCAGTATTTT	CASSLDAGQTDTQYF	NA	NA	TRBV11-3	TRBJ2-3
TGTGCCAGCAGCACTAGGGGTGGTCTGGGGACAGGGACCTACGAGCAGTACTTC	CASSTRGGLGTGTYEQYF	TRBD1	NA	TRBV7-2	TRBJ2-7
TGTGCCAGCAGCCCCCGCCCCGGACAGGCCCTAAAAGAAGCTTTCTTT	CASSPRPGQALKEAFF	TRBD1	NA	TRBV5-6	TRBJ1-1
TGTGCCAGCAGCGCTTCACTAGCGGGGGAAGAGACCCAGTACTTC	CASSASLAGEETQYF	TRBD2	once	TRBV5-5	TRBJ2-5
TGTGCCACTACTCGGGACAGGGGGTGGACTCAGTACCAAGAGACCCAGTACTTC	CATTRDRGWTQYQETQYF	TRBD1	NA	TRBV28	TRBJ2-5
TGCGCCAGCAGCGGACCCGGAGCCGGACAGGGGAAGGGCTACACCTTC	CASSGPGAGQGKGYTF	TRBD1	NA	TRBV5-1	TRBJ1-2
TGTGCCAGCAGTTTTTTTGCGGGGGGGGCGCGAGGGACAGATACGCAGTATTTT	CASSFFAGGARGTDTQYF	TRBD2	NA	TRBV28	TRBJ2-3
TGTGCCAGCAGTTTTAGGACAGGGGCCGCGACTGAAGCTTTCTTT	CASSFRTGAATEAFF	TRBD1	NA	TRBV28	TRBJ1-1
TGTGCCACCAGCAGAGCGACCGGGACAGGGGTCAACGAGCAGTACTTC	CATSRATGTGVNEQYF	TRBD1	NA	TRBV15	TRBJ2-7
TGTGCCAGCAGTTCCCGCTATGGCTACACCTTC	CASSSRYGYTF	NA	NA	TRBV28	TRBJ1-2
TGCAGTGCTAGTTCCATGGACAGAAATCAAGAGACCCAGTACTTC	CSASSMDRNQETQYF	NA	NA	TRBV20-1	TRBJ2-5
TGTGCCAGCAGCGTAGAAGGGGGTTCAAATTCACCCCTCCACTTT	CASSVEGGSNSPLHF	NA	NA	TRBV9	TRBJ1-6
TGTGCCAGCAGCTTAGGTCGGTTCATGAACACTGAAGCTTTCTTT	CASSLGRFMNTEAFF	NA	NA	TRBV7-2	TRBJ1-1
TGTGCCAGCAGGTCTCTTCGGGGACAGCGGGGGGGAATCTACGAGCAGTACTTC	CASRSLRGQRGGIYEQYF	TRBD2	NA	TRBV2	TRBJ2-7
TGTGCCAGCAGTGGGCCCCCGGGACAGGGGGCGGCTGGGGCCAACGTCCTGACTTTC	CASSGPPGQGAAGANVLTF	TRBD1	NA	TRBV2	TRBJ2-6
TGTGCCAGCAGCATGGCACAAGTTAATGAAAAACTGTTTTTT	CASSMAQVNEKLFF	NA	NA	TRBV7-9	TRBJ1-4
TGTGCCAGCTGTCGGACAGGGGGTCTCTCCGAGCAGTACTTC	CASCRTGGLSEQYF	TRBD1	NA	TRBV28	TRBJ2-7
TGTGCCAGCAGCTTAATGGTTCTGACAGGGAGCTCCTACGAGCAGTACTTC	CASSLMVLTGSSYEQYF	TRBD1	NA	TRBV7-2	TRBJ2-7
TGTGCCAGTAGTATAGTTCCCAGCGCCGGGGAGCTGTTTTTT	CASSIVPSAGELFF	NA	NA	TRBV19	TRBJ2-2